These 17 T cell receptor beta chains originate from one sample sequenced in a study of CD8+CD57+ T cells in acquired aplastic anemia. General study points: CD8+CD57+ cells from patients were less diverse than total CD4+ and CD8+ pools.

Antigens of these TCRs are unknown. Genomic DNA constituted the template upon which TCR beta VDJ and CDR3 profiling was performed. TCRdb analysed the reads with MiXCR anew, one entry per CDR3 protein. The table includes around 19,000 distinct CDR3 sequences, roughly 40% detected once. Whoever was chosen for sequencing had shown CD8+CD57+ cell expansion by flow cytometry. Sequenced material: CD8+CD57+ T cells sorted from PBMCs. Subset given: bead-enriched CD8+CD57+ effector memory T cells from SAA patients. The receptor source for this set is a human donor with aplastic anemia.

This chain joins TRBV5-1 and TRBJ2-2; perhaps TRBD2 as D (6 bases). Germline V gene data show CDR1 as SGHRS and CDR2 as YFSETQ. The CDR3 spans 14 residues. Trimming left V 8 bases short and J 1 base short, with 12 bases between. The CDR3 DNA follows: TGCGCCAGTCGCGGGGTACTGAACACCGGGGAGCTGTTTTTT. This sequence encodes CASRGVLNTGELFF.

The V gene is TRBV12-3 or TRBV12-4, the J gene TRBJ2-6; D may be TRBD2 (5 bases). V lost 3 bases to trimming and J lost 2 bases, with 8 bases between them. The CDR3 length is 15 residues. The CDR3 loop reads CASSFLGAGANVLTF. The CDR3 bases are TGTGCCAGCAGTTTTTTGGGAGCTGGGGCCAACGTCCTGACTTTC.

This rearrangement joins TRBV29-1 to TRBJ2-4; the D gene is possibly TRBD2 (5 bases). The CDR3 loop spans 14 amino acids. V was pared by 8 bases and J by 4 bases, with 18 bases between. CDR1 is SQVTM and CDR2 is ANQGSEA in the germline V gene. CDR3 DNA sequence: TGCAGCCCCGCGTCGAGGGTCGCGAAAAACATTCAGTACTTC. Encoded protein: CSPASRVAKNIQYF.

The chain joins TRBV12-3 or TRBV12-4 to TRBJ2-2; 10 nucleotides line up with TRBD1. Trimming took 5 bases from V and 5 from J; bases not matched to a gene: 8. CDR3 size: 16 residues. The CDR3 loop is CASSPGQGVETGELFF. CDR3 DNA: TGTGCCAGCAGTCCTGGACAGGGGGTAGAAACCGGGGAGCTGTTTTTT.

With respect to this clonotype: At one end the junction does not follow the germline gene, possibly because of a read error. Written as DNA, the CDR3 is TGTGACTGGAGTTCAGACGTGTGCTCTTCCGATCTAGGGTATGGCTACACCTTC. Protein: CDWSSDVCSSDLGYGYTF. V is TRBV30 and J is TRBJ1-2; D gene uncertain. The CDR3 runs to 18 residues. Per germline, CDR1 GTSNPN and CDR2 SVGIG (reference sequence).

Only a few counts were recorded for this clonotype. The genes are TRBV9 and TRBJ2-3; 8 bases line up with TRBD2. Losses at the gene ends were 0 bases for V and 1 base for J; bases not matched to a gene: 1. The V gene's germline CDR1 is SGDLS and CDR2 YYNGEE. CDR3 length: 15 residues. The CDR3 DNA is TGTGCCAGCAGCGTAGCGCGGGGGGGCACAGATACGCAGTATTTT. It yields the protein CASSVARGGTDTQYF.

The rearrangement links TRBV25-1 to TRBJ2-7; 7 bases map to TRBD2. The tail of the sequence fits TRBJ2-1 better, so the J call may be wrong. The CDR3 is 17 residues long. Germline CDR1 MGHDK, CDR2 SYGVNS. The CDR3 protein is CASSLWGGMGGCNEQFF. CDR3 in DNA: TGTGCCAGCAGTTTATGGGGCGGGATGGGAGGGTGCAATGAGCAGTTCTTC.

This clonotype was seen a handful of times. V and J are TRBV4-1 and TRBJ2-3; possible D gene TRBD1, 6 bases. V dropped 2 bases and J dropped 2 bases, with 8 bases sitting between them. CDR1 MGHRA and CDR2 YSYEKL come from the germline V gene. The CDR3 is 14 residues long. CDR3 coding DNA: TGCGCCAGCAGCCAAAGGGACAACACAGATACGCAGTATTTT. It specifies CASSQRDNTDTQYF.

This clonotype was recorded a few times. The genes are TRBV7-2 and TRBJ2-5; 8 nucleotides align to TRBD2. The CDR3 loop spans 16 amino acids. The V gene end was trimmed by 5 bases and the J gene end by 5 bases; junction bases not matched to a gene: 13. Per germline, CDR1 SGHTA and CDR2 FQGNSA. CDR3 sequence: CASSRHDREGLETQYF. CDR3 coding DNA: TGTGCCAGCAGCCGCCACGATCGGGAGGGCCTTGAGACCCAGTACTTC. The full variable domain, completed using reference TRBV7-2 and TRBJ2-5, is GAGVSQSPSNKVTEKGKDVELRCDPISGHTALYWYRQSLGQGLEFLIYFQGNSAPDKSGLPSDRFSAERTGGSVSTLTIQRTQQEDSAVYLCASSRHDREGLETQYFGPGTRLLVL.

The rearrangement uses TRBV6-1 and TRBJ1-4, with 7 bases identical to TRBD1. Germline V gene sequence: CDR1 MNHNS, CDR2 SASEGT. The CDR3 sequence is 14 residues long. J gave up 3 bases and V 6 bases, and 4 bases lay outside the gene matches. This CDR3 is CASRRTGPNEKLFF. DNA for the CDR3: TGTGCCAGCAGGCGGACAGGACCTAATGAAAAACTGTTTTTT.

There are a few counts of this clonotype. The CDR3 bases are TGCAGTGCTCTCCGAGTCGACAGGCTTAATTCACCCCTCCACTTT. Translated: CSALRVDRLNSPLHF. This sequence joins TRBV20-1 and TRBJ1-6, with a possible D match to TRBD1 (6 bases). The germline gives CDR1 DFQATT, CDR2 SNEGSKA (reference sequence). Trimming removed 5 bases at V and 6 bases at J, with 17 bases between. The CDR3 runs 15 residues.

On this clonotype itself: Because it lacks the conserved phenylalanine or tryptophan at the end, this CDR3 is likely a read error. The CDR3 reads CASSPGTGGPGQFS. CDR3 coding DNA: TGTGCCAGCAGTCCCGGGACAGGGGGCCCTGGGCAGTTCTCC. V usage is TRBV27 and J usage is TRBJ2-1; TRBD1 matches 12 bases. The CDR3 runs to 14 residues. The V and J ends lost 5 bases and 12 bases, in that order; junction bases with no gene match: 8. Germline-derived CDR1 and CDR2 are MNHEY and SMNVEV (reference sequence).

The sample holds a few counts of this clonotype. In DNA form, the CDR3 reads TGTGCCAGCCAGTTGGGACAGGGGTACAATGAGCAGTTCTTC. Protein product: CASQLGQGYNEQFF. This rearrangement joins TRBV7-9 to TRBJ2-1; TRBD1 matches 10 bases. Unmatched junction bases numbered 5, after V lost 8 bases and J lost 4 bases. Germline lookup yields CDR1 SEHNR and CDR2 FQNEAQ (reference sequence). The CDR3 contains 14 residues.

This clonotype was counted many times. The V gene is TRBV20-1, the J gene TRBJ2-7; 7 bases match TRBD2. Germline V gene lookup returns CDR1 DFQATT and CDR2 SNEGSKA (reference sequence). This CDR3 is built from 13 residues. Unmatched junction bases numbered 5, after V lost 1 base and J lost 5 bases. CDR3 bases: TGCAGTGCTAGAGGCGGGAGTGGCCACGAGCAGTACTTC. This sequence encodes CSARGGSGHEQYF.

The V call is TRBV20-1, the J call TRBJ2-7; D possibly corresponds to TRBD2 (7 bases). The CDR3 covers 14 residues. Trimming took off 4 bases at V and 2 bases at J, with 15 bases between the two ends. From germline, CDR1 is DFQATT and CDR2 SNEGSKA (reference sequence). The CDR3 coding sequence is TGCAGTGCTACCAAAGGGGGGGGGCCCTACGAGCAGTACTTC. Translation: CSATKGGGPYEQYF.

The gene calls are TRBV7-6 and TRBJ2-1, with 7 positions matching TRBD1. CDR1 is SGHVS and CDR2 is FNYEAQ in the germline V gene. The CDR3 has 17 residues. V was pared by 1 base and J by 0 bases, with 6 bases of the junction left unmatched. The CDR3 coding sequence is TGTGCCAGCAGCTTAGTTCCGACAGGGATCTCCTACAATGAGCAGTTCTTC. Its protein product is CASSLVPTGISYNEQFF.

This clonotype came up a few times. CDR3 coding DNA: TGCAGCGTGGACCGGACAGGCCAAGAGACCCAGTACTTC. The encoded protein is CSVDRTGQETQYF. The chain has TRBV29-1 and TRBJ2-5; 7 bases match TRBD1. The trim removed 6 bases at V and 1 base at J, leaving 5 bases unmatched. Germline CDR1 reads SQVTM; CDR2 reads ANQGSEA. CDR3 size: 13 residues.